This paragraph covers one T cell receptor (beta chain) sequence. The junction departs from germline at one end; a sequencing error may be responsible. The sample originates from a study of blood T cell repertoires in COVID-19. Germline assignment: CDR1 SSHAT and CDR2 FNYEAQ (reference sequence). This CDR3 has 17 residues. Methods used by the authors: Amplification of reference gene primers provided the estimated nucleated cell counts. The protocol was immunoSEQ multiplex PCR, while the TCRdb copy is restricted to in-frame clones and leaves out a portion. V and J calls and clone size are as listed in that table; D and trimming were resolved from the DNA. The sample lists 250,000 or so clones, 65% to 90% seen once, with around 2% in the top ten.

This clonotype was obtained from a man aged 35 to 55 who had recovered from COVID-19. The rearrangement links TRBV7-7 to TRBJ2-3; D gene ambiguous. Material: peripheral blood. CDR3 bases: TGTGCTAGCAGCCGAAGCCCCCCGGGTAGCATTACAGATACGCAGTATTTT. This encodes CASSRSPPGSITDTQYF.